The clone carrying this T cell receptor (beta chain) was seen a single time. This sample is drawn from a study of cytomegalovirus exposure and HLA in healthy donors. The PCR made use of 60 Vbeta and 13 Jbeta primers. This table comes from immunoSEQ multiplex PCR, and its TCRdb copy is limited to in-frame clones, with some not included. The sample has 100,000 or so clones, over 65% seen once. V shed 6 bases and J shed 5 bases, with 15 bases lying between them. The germline V gene encodes CDR1 MNHNY and CDR2 SVGAGI (reference sequence). CDR3 length: 14 residues. The source material was PBMCs. The sequence was obtained from a woman between 35 and 50 years old in good health and CMV-seropositive. The rearrangement uses TRBV6-6 and TRBJ2-3, with a possible D match to TRBD2 (5 bases). CDR3 bases: TGTGCCAGCAGGTCTCACGGGGTTGAAGATACGCAGTATTTT. Its protein is CASRSHGVEDTQYF.